This T cell receptor beta chain was sequenced during a study of PD-1 blockade in classical Hodgkin lymphoma. A remark on this clone: Its target is unknown.

Germline V CDR1 and CDR2: ENHRY, SYGVKD. This CDR3 spans 14 amino acids. V was shortened by 11 bases and J by 7 bases, with 21 bases between the two germline ends. Each patient's relapse followed autologous stem cell transplantation, and brentuximab vedotin exposure varied. Whole-study results and caveats: Complete responders' baseline diversity resembled that of newly diagnosed patients.

This table comes from immunoSEQ multiplex PCR, and its TCRdb copy is limited to in-frame clones, with some not included. The sample lists some 22,000 clones, around 68% occurring once. This sequence was found in a human donor with classical Hodgkin lymphoma. The specimen comprised peripheral blood mononuclear cells (PBMCs), sampled at baseline. V gene TRBV10-3 combines with J gene TRBJ1-5; the D is unclear. CDR3 loop: CASRGGGNGQPQHF. CDR3 nucleotide sequence: TGTGCCTCCCGAGGTGGAGGGAACGGGCAGCCCCAGCATTTT.